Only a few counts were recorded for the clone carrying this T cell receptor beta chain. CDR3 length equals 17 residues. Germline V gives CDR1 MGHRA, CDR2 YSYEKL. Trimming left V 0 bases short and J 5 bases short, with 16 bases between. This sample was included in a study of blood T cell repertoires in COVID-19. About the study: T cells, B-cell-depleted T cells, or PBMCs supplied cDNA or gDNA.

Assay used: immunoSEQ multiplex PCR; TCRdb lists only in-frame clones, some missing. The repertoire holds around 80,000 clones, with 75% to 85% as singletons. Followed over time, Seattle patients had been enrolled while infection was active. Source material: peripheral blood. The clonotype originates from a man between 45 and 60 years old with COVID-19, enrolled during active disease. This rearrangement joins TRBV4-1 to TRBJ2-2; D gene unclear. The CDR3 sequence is CASSQEVTAAGTGELFF. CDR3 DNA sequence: TGCGCCAGCAGCCAAGAAGTAACAGCCGCTGGGACCGGGGAGCTGTTTTTT.